This TCR beta chain was sequenced for a study of shared clonotypes between healthy human individuals. Data came from immunoSEQ multiplex PCR; TCRdb stores just in-frame clones and leaves some out. Among some 980,000 clones listed, approximately 76% were seen once. Germline V CDR1 and CDR2: SNHLY, FYNNEI. The CDR3 spans 14 residues. The V end lost 7 bases, the J end lost 4 bases, and 14 bases lay between the germline ends. The sequence was collected from a man younger than 30 in good health. The chain carries TRBV2 and TRBJ1-5; a weak D match, TRBD1 (6 bases). The sequenced sample was memory CD4+ T cells sorted from blood. Specified subset: CD45RA-negative fraction. This CDR3 reads CASTTEGGNQPQHF. The DNA of the CDR3 is TGTGCCAGCACCACTGAGGGGGGGAATCAGCCCCAGCATTTT.